This T cell receptor (beta chain) was recorded in a study of post-analysis software for immune sequencing data (dated by TCRdb to the mid-2010s). For context, the study as a whole: Disease courses on record covered relapsing-remitting, secondary progressive and progressive-relapsing multiple sclerosis, though some patients had no subtype annotation. The multiple sclerosis patient repertoires were compared with 11 previously published healthy control repertoires from donors aged about 6 to 26 years. A subset of samples was prepared in parallel using single-end sample barcoding, then pooled and co-amplified after Illumina adapter ligation.

Notes on this clonotype: Its target antigen remains unknown. No quality values exist for individual bases; no much larger clone is one base distant.

Including cysteine and phenylalanine, the CDR3 has 16 amino acids. The read is trimmed to its CDR3 DNA, 48 bases read in frame from base 1. V is cut by 1 base and J by 0 bases, and the space between the germline ends is 10 bases. Taken from the germline V gene, the CDR1 and CDR2 loops are SGHTA and FQGTGA. Points the paper makes about the study in general: Compared with controls, multiple sclerosis patients had significantly lower normalized Chao1 diversity, a finding suggesting substantial peripheral T-cell clonal expansion. A handful of TRBV segments, including TRBV5-6, TRBV5-1 and TRBV20-1, were significantly more frequent in patients than controls. Direct clustering with F measure showed strong co-clustering of samples prepared in the same batch, prompting a batch-effect correction. The multiple sclerosis patient group was slightly younger than the control group.

Libraries were made using PCR. Reads for this sample came from an Illumina HiSeq 2500. To reduce PCR and sequencing biases, unique molecular identifiers were built into the TCR beta cDNA libraries. Per 1 to 10 million input T cells, roughly 500,000 cDNA molecules were obtained, such that each molecule approximated one T cell. Patient libraries were prepared and sequenced with the same protocol used for the earlier healthy control dataset. Samples belonging to the same batch were prepared together, multiplexed and sequenced on a shared HiSeq lane. For the original study's pipeline: Raw barcoded reads were processed with MIGEC, and single-read molecular identifier groups were discarded before consensus assembly and CDR3 extraction. Clonotype tables were post-analysed with VDJtools, normalizing diversity by down-sampling all datasets to the smallest sample size. In repertoire overlap clustering, CDR3 amino acid sequences, but not nucleotide sequences, were matched to correct batch-related cross-sample contamination. TCRdb passed the public sequencing reads through fastp at Q25 and MiXCR, retaining productive beta sequences. Records with the same CDR3 protein are collapsed into one entry carrying the most frequent genes and DNA. The V and J calls reflect TCRdb's pipeline rather than the authors' work. This sample lists 740,000 or so distinct CDR3 sequences; under 70% were detected once. 4.6% of the sample rests with the top ten.

TCR beta repertoires were profiled from peripheral blood of some 13 young patients with multiple sclerosis to demonstrate the VDJtools post-analysis software. The multiple sclerosis patients were children and adolescents between roughly 6 and 16 years of age. The source material was blood. This sequence originates from a girl aged 5-17 years with multiple sclerosis. In this chain, TRBV7-3 is recombined with TRBJ2-1, and possibly TRBD2, on 6 matching bases. The CDR3 amino acid sequence is: CASSLKAGISYNEQFF. The sequenced DNA: TGTGCCAGCAGCTTAAAGGCGGGAATCTCCTACAATGAGCAGTTCTTC. Outside the CDR3, residues come from the reference TRBV7-3 and TRBJ2-1 proteins, so the full variable domain is: GAGVSQTPSNKVTEKGKYVELRCDPISGHTALYWYRQSLGQGPEFLIYFQGTGAADDSGLPNDRFFAVRPEGSVSTLKIQRTERGDSAVYLCASSLKAGISYNEQFFGPGTRLTVL.